The 7 T cell receptor beta chains below come from one sample, sequenced in a study of shared T cell receptors in the human thymus. Sequencing used immunoSEQ multiplex PCR; TCRdb keeps in-frame clones, though not all of them. The sample includes 650,000 to 950,000 clones, approximately 85% of them seen just once. These records were also assigned to another study, of human thymus T cells.

Material for sequencing was thymocytes. All receptors derive from a girl under three years old with a congenital heart defect.

V is TRBV27 and J is TRBJ2-7; possibly TRBD1 for D (6 bases). The CDR3 extends over 15 amino acids. Per germline, CDR1 MNHEY and CDR2 SMNVEV (reference sequence). Trimming took 5 bases from V and 1 from J, leaving 15 bases between them. The chain's CDR3 is CASSHRDPRSYEQYF. CDR3 nucleotide sequence: TGTGCCAGCAGTCACAGGGACCCACGATCCTACGAGCAGTACTTC.

The chain employs TRBV11-1 and TRBJ1-1; D is ambiguous. The CDR3 is 13 amino acids. The germline V gene encodes CDR1 SGHAT and CDR2 FQDESV (reference sequence). V lost 3 bases and J 0 bases, leaving 5 bases between the germline ends. The CDR3 sequence is CASSFGLNTEAFF. CDR3 coding DNA: TGTGCCAGCAGCTTTGGGCTGAACACTGAAGCTTTCTTT.

This sequence joins TRBV10-3 and TRBJ2-7; D uncertain. With 6 bases removed from V and 4 bases from J, the gap between germline ends came to 13 bases. This CDR3 region has 13 residues. Per germline, CDR1 ENHRY and CDR2 SYGVKD. CDR3 residues: CAIRPVGLYEQYF. DNA of the CDR3: TGTGCCATCAGACCCGTTGGGCTTTACGAGCAGTACTTC.

This sequence joins TRBV7-2 and TRBJ1-1; no clear D. This CDR3 contains 14 residues. Germline loops: CDR1 SGHTA, CDR2 FQGNSA. Trimming cost V 3 bases and J 2 bases, with 10 bases left between them. The CDR3 DNA reads TGTGCCAGCAGCTTTTTCTCAACTAACACTGAAGCTTTCTTT. Protein: CASSFFSTNTEAFF.

The chain combines TRBV7-2 with TRBJ1-2; the D is unclear. The length of the CDR3 is 13 residues. Germline V gene data show CDR1 as SGHTA and CDR2 as FQGNSA. Trimming pared 5 bases from V and 3 bases from J, leaving 10 bases between. The CDR3 DNA reads as TGTGCCAGCAGCCCCGCGAGAGACTATGGCTACACCTTC. This translates into CASSPARDYGYTF. The variable domain in full, with the rest retrieved from reference TRBV7-2 and TRBJ1-2, is GAGVSQSPSNKVTEKGKDVELRCDPISGHTALYWYRQSLGQGLEFLIYFQGNSAPDKSGLPSDRFSAERTGGSVSTLTIQRTQQEDSAVYLCASSPARDYGYTFGSGTRLTVV.

This rearrangement joins TRBV7-9 to TRBJ1-2; D remains unclear. V was trimmed by 4 bases and J by 3 bases, leaving 6 bases between them. Germline V lookup: CDR1 SEHNR, CDR2 FQNEAQ (reference sequence). The CDR3 covers 12 residues. CDR3 nucleotides: TGTGCCAGCAGCTACAGCTACTATGGCTACACCTTC. It yields the protein CASSYSYYGYTF.

The CDR3 region is CAWSVPGETRAYEQYF. The CDR3 DNA reads TGTGCCTGGAGTGTCCCGGGGGAGACCCGAGCCTACGAGCAGTACTTC. The rearrangement uses TRBV30 and TRBJ2-7; tentative D call: TRBD2 (6 bases). V was clipped by 0 bases and J by 2 bases, with 17 bases between them. CDR3 length: 16 amino acids. The germline gives CDR1 GTSNPN, CDR2 SVGIG (reference sequence). The variable domain in full, with the rest retrieved from reference TRBV30 and TRBJ2-7, is SQTIHQWPATLVQPVGSPLSLECTVEGTSNPNLYWYRQAAGRGLQLLFYSVGIGQISSEVPQNLSASRPQDRQFILSSKKLLLSDSGFYLCAWSVPGETRAYEQYFGPGTRLTVT.